Reported below is one T cell receptor (beta chain). This sample was included in a study of Ad26.COV2.S vaccination and SARS-CoV-2 variants. Study background: Donor participated within the Ad26.COV2.S arm of the COV1001 trial.

Germline loops: CDR1 SGHAT, CDR2 FQNNGV. Between the trimmed V and J ends, which lost 2 bases and 5 bases, there was a span of 7 bases. CDR3 length: 14 amino acids. As for treatment: around 19 received Ad26.COV2.S at low or high dose, single or two shots; about 5 received placebo; per-sample allocation not given. Sampling happened 63 days after the first vaccine or placebo injection. Generated by immunoSEQ multiplex PCR, the TCRdb table keeps only in-frame clones and is missing some. Here the sample spans hundreds of thousands of clones, about nine tenths being singletons. The chain joins TRBV11-2 to TRBJ2-6; possibly TRBD1 for D (5 bases). The origin of this receptor is a person aged 18 to 59 who received the Ad26.COV2.S COVID-19 vaccine or a placebo. Sample: peripheral blood, taken in a trial of Ad26.COV2.S vaccine versus placebo. CDR3 amino acids: CASSLQGRANVLTF. CDR3 DNA: TGTGCCAGCAGCTTACAGGGTAGGGCCAACGTCCTGACTTTC.